The 5 T cell receptor beta chains below were found in one sample sequenced in a study of cytomegalovirus exposure and HLA in healthy donors. Only in-frame clones appear in the TCRdb table, and some are missing; sequencing was by immunoSEQ multiplex PCR. The sample contains 100,000 to 150,000 clones, about 91% of which appear only once. The sample comprised PBMCs. The receptors were sampled from a woman aged 18 to 35 in good health and CMV-seronegative.

This rearrangement joins TRBV5-6 to TRBJ2-7, with D perhaps matching TRBD1 (8 bases). The CDR3 is made up of 16 amino acids. V was pared by 4 bases and J by 4 bases, with 21 bases between. Germline assignment: CDR1 SGHDT and CDR2 YYEEEE. The CDR3 DNA follows: TGTGCCAGCAGCCGCCTAAACAGGGGGGGACCTTACGAGCAGTACGTC. Translation: CASSRLNRGGPYEQYV.

The chain carries TRBV11-2 and TRBJ2-7, with 10 positions matching TRBD2. Trimming at V came to 5 bases and at J to 3 bases, leaving 10 bases not matched to a gene. Germline-derived CDR1 and CDR2 are SGHAT and FQNNGV. The CDR3 has 16 amino acids. As DNA, the CDR3 is TGTGCCAGCAGCCCCCTTAAGCGGGAGGGCCTCTACGAGCAGTACTTC. Its protein product is CASSPLKREGLYEQYF.

The chain recombines TRBV20-1 with TRBJ1-1; D call uncertain. Trimming took off 2 bases at V and 3 bases at J, with 4 bases between the two ends. This CDR3 contains 11 residues. Per the germline V gene, CDR1 is DFQATT and CDR2 is SNEGSKA (reference sequence). The CDR3 bases are TGCAGTGCTAGACAGGACACTGAAGCTTTCTTT. Residues: CSARQDTEAFF.

This clone occurred once. The chain combines TRBV28 with TRBJ2-2, with TRBD2 as a possible D gene (5 bases). Looked up from germline, CDR1 is MDHEN and CDR2 is SYDVKM. V gave up 2 bases and J gave up 1 base, with 5 bases separating them. The CDR3 is 14 amino acids. CDR3 nucleotide sequence: TGTGCCAGCAGTTTAGCGGGGAACACCGGGGAGCTGTTTTTT. Amino acid sequence: CASSLAGNTGELFF.

This clone was observed a handful of times. The CDR3 loop is CASSPGGNSGNTIYF. The CDR3 nucleotides are TGTGCCAGCAGCCCAGGGGGAAATTCTGGAAACACCATATATTTT. The gene calls are TRBV7-9 and TRBJ1-3, with 7 bases matching TRBD1. The CDR3 spans 15 residues. Trimming at V came to 5 bases and at J to 1 base, leaving 5 bases not matched to a gene. Germline loops: CDR1 SEHNR, CDR2 FQNEAQ (reference sequence). Filled out from reference TRBV7-9 and TRBJ1-3, the complete variable domain reads DTGVSQNPRHKITKRGQNVTFRCDPISEHNRLYWYRQTLGQGPEFLTYFQNEAQLEKSRLLSDRFSAERPKGSFSTLEIQRTEQGDSAMYLCASSPGGNSGNTIYFGEGSWLTVV.